The T cell receptor (beta chain) under discussion was sequenced for a study of Ad26.COV2.S vaccination and SARS-CoV-2 variants. Study in general: Each vaccinee took Ad26.COV2.S intramuscularly, once or twice 56 days apart.

Study findings and constraints: Placebo recipients showed lower spike-specific TCR breadth than vaccinees.

CDR1 SGHTA and CDR2 FQGTGA come from the germline V gene. V was pared by 5 bases and J by 5 bases, with 10 bases between. This CDR3 is built from 13 residues. Treatment specified: approximately 18 received Ad26.COV2.S at low or high dose, single or two shots; about five received placebo; per-sample allocation not given. Sampling took place 63 days after the first vaccine or placebo injection. Whoever gave the sample was an adult aged 18-55 years in Boston. Vaccination used an Ad26 vector expressing Wuhan-strain SARS-CoV-2 spike. Remarks on this clone: The antigen remains undetermined.

Libraries were prepared by immunoSEQ multiplex PCR; TCRdb keeps only in-frame clonotypes and omits some of them. The data hold a few hundred thousand clones, with roughly 80% observed a single time. The origin of this receptor is a person aged 18-60 years who received the Ad26.COV2.S COVID-19 vaccine or a placebo. The V and J genes are TRBV7-3 and TRBJ1-3; D is perhaps TRBD1 (5 bases). The sequencing here drew on peripheral blood, taken in a trial of Ad26.COV2.S vaccine versus placebo. CDR3 protein: CASSTGPRNTIYF. In DNA form, the CDR3 reads TGTGCCAGCAGCACGGGACCGAGAAACACCATATATTTT.